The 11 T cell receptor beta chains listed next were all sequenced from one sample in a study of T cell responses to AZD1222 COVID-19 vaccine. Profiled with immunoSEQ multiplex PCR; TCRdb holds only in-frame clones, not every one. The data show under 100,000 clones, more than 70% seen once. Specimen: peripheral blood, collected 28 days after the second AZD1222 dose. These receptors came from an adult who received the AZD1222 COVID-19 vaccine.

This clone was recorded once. The CDR3 is CASSLMGNQPQHF. The CDR3 bases are TGTGCCAGCAGCTTGATGGGCAATCAGCCCCAGCATTTT. This sequence joins TRBV5-4 and TRBJ1-5; no clear D. CDR3 length equals 13 residues. Germline V lookup: CDR1 SGHNT, CDR2 YYREEE (reference sequence). Trimming removed 1 base at V and 2 bases at J, with 4 bases between.

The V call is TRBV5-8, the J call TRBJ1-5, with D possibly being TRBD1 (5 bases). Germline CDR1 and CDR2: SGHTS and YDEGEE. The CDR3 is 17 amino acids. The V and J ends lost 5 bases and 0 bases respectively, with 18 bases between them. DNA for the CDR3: TGTGCCAGCAGTTCTGAACCCGGGGCGAGTAGCAATCAGCCCCAGCATTTT. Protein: CASSSEPGASSNQPQHF.

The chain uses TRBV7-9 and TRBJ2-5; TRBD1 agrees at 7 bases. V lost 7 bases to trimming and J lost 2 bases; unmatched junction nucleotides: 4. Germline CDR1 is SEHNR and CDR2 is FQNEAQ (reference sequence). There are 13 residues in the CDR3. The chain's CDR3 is CASTTGSQETQYF. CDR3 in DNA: TGTGCCAGCACGACAGGGAGTCAAGAGACCCAGTACTTC.

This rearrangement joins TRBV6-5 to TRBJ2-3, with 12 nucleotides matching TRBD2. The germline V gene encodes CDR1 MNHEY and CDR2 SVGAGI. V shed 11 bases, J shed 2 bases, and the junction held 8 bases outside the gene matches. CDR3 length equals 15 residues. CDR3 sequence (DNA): TGTGCCGTCCGACTAGCGGGGGCCCTCACAGATACGCAGTATTTT. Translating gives CAVRLAGALTDTQYF.

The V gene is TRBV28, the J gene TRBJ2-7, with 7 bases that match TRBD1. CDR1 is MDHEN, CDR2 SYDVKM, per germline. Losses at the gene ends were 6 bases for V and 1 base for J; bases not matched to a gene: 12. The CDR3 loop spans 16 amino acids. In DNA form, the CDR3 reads TGTGCCAGCAGGGTAGAAACAGGGGATTTATCCTACGAGCAGTACTTC. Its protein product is CASRVETGDLSYEQYF.

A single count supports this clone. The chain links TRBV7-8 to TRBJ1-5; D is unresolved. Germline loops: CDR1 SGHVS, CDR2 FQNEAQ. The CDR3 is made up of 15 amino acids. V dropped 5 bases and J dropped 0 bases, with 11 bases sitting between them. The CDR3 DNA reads TGTGCCAGCAGCGGTGGAGAACATAGCAATCAGCCCCAGCATTTT. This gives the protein CASSGGEHSNQPQHF.

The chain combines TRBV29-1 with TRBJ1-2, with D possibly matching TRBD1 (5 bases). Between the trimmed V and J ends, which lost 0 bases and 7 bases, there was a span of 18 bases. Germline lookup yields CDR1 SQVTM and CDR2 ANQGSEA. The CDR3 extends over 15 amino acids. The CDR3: CSVEDWEGLGGGYTF. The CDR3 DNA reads TGCAGCGTTGAAGATTGGGAGGGCCTCGGGGGTGGCTACACCTTC.

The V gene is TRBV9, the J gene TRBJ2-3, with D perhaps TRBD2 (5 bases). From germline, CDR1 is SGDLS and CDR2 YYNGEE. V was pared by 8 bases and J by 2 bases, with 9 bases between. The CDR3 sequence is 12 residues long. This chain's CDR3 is CASGLNTDTQYF. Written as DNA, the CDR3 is TGTGCCAGTGGACTGAACACAGATACGCAGTATTTT.

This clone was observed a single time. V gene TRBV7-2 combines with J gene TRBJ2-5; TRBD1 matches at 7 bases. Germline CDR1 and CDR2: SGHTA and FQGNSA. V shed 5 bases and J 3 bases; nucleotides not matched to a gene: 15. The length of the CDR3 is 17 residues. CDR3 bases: TGTGCCAGCAGCGGGAGAGACAGGGATTCCTACGAAGAGACCCAGTACTTC. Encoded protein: CASSGRDRDSYEETQYF.

The CDR3 DNA sequence: TGTGCCAGTAGAGACGCCATATACGAGCAGTACGTC. Its translation is CASRDAIYEQYV. The chain joins TRBV19 to TRBJ2-7; D uncertain. The CDR3 sequence is 12 residues long. Germline CDR1 and CDR2: LNHDA and SQIVND (reference sequence). V was cut by 6 bases and J by 4 bases, with 10 bases left in between.

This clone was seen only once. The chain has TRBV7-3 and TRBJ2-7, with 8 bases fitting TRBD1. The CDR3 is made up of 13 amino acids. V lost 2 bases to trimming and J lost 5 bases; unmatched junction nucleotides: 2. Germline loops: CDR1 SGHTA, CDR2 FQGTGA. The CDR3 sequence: CASSLPGGHEQYF. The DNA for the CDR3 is TGTGCCAGCAGCTTACCAGGGGGCCACGAGCAGTACTTC. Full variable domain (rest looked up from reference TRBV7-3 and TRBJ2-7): GAGVSQTPSNKVTEKGKYVELRCDPISGHTALYWYRQSLGQGPEFLIYFQGTGAADDSGLPNDRFFAVRPEGSVSTLKIQRTERGDSAVYLCASSLPGGHEQYFGPGTRLTVT.